The 22 T cell receptor beta chains below were found in one sample sequenced in a study of CD8 T cell repertoires and HIV-1 epitope variants. No antigen has been assigned to these receptors. The method was immunoSEQ multiplex PCR; TCRdb's version includes in-frame clones alone and lacks a portion of them. Of 6,000 or so clones listed, about 60% are singletons. Sequenced material: cultured CD8+ T cells derived from PBMCs. These receptor sequences come from a male donor with HIV.

This clone was seen more than once but under ten times. The chain joins TRBV6-5 to TRBJ2-7, with D perhaps TRBD2 (6 bases). Germline CDR1 reads MNHEY; CDR2 reads SVGAGI. The CDR3 totals 12 residues. V was cut by 6 bases and J by 6 bases, with 12 bases left in between. The CDR3 DNA follows: TGTGCCAGCAGAGACCAGGGAGGCGAGCAGTACTTC. Translation gives CASRDQGGEQYF.

J is TRBJ2-4 and V is TRBV28; 7 nucleotides align to TRBD1. Germline CDR1 and CDR2: MDHEN and SYDVKM. V lost 2 bases and J lost 1; bases outside the gene matches: 17. This CDR3 has 20 residues. The CDR3 DNA reads as TGTGCCAGCAGTTTAGGGGGCAGGGGGAAGGGCTATGCGGCCAAAAACATTCAGTACTTC. Protein sequence: CASSLGGRGKGYAAKNIQYF. Based on the CDR3 plus reference TRBV28 and TRBJ2-4, the full variable domain is DVKVTQSSRYLVKRTGEKVFLECVQDMDHENMFWYRQDPGLGLRLIYFSYDVKMKEKGDIPEGYSVSREKKERFSLILESASTNQTSMYLCASSLGGRGKGYAAKNIQYFGAGTRLSVL.

The chain is built from TRBV27 and TRBJ2-7; the D is unclear. The CDR3 extends over 13 amino acids. The V end was cut by 3 bases, the J end by 1 base, with 7 bases between. Germline CDR1 reads MNHEY; CDR2 reads SMNVEV (reference sequence). The CDR3 region is CASSFGASYEQYF. The CDR3 DNA follows: TGTGCCAGCAGTTTCGGCGCATCCTACGAGCAGTACTTC.

The rearrangement uses TRBV7-2 and TRBJ2-7; D remains unclear. Trimming shortened V by 6 bases and J by 2 bases, and 14 bases separated the two germline ends. Germline CDR1 and CDR2: SGHTA and FQGNSA. This CDR3 spans 14 amino acids. As DNA, the CDR3 is TGTGCCAGCAGTTCAGATGTCTCGGCCTACGAGCAGTACTTC. Amino acid sequence: CASSSDVSAYEQYF.

There are a few counts of this clone. The rearrangement uses TRBV11-3 and TRBJ1-1; no definite D call. The CDR3 length is 13 residues. Germline V gene data show CDR1 as SGHNT and CDR2 as YENEEA. V shed 5 bases and J shed 4 bases, with 11 bases lying between them. The CDR3 spells CASSDSVGTEAFF. CDR3 DNA sequence: TGTGCCAGCAGCGACTCTGTGGGCACTGAAGCTTTCTTT.

The J gene is TRBJ2-7, the V gene TRBV23-1; maybe TRBD2 (7 bases). TRBV23-1 is an open reading frame, and its role is uncertain. V gave up 2 bases and J gave up 3 bases, with 11 bases separating them. The CDR3 contains 14 residues. The CDR3 here is CASSQGGADYEQYF. DNA for the CDR3: TGCGCCAGCAGTCAAGGGGGGGCGGACTACGAGCAGTACTTC.

The V and J genes are TRBV5-8 and TRBJ2-7; 12 bases align to TRBD2. Trimming removed 4 bases from V and 0 bases from J; junction bases left unmatched: 11. Germline assignment: CDR1 SGHTS and CDR2 YDEGEE. The CDR3 loop spans 18 amino acids. In DNA, the CDR3 is TGTGCCAGCAGCAGTGTCACCCTAGCGGGAGGGAGCTCCTACGAGCAGTACTTC. It is translated as CASSSVTLAGGSSYEQYF.

The rearrangement joins TRBV5-4 to TRBJ1-6; 7 bases line up with TRBD1. The CDR3 is 14 residues long. Germline CDR1 SGHNT, CDR2 YYREEE (reference sequence). V lost 0 bases and J lost 11; bases outside the gene matches: 5. CDR3 amino acids: CASSLGRGLTPLHF. In nucleotides, the CDR3 is TGTGCCAGCAGCTTGGGGAGGGGGCTAACACCCCTCCACTTT.

This clone was detected a few times. The chain uses TRBV7-6 and TRBJ2-5; 13 bases are a match to TRBD2. Per the germline V gene, CDR1 is SGHVS and CDR2 is FNYEAQ. V was clipped by 4 bases and J by 4 bases; unmatched bases: 12. The CDR3 runs to 18 residues. The CDR3 loop is CASSYLPGGLAGSETQYF. The CDR3 bases are TGTGCCAGCAGCTACTTACCGGGGGGACTAGCGGGGTCAGAGACCCAGTACTTC.

V gene TRBV28 combines with J gene TRBJ2-2; 8 bases match TRBD1. The V segment lost 4 bases and the J segment 7 bases; nucleotides outside the gene matches: 8. The V gene's germline CDR1 is MDHEN and CDR2 SYDVKM. This CDR3 is 15 amino acids long. DNA for the CDR3: TGTGCCAGCAGTTCCCGACAGGGGACGGACGGGGAGCTGTTTTTT. Translation: CASSSRQGTDGELFF. The variable domain in full, completed from reference TRBV28 and TRBJ2-2, reads DVKVTQSSRYLVKRTGEKVFLECVQDMDHENMFWYRQDPGLGLRLIYFSYDVKMKEKGDIPEGYSVSREKKERFSLILESASTNQTSMYLCASSSRQGTDGELFFGEGSRLTVL.

The J gene is TRBJ1-4, the V gene TRBV9; 7 nucleotides align to TRBD1. The CDR3 spans 14 residues. After removal of 0 bases from V and 7 bases from J, the junction contained 3 bases not matched to a gene. The germline gives CDR1 SGDLS, CDR2 YYNGEE. Here the CDR3 DNA reads TGTGCCAGCAGCGTAGGACAGGGTGGTGAAAAACTGTTTTTT. Translating it yields CASSVGQGGEKLFF.

This chain connects TRBV10-3 to TRBJ1-1; D possibly corresponds to TRBD1 (5 bases). Per germline, CDR1 ENHRY and CDR2 SYGVKD. V dropped 3 bases and J dropped 9 bases, with 17 bases sitting between them. The CDR3 runs 14 residues. CDR3 sequence reads: CAISDYGTDDKAFF. The CDR3 nucleotides read TGTGCCATCAGTGATTACGGGACGGACGACAAAGCTTTCTTT.

The rearrangement uses TRBV7-9 and TRBJ2-5, with D possibly being TRBD1 or TRBD2 (5 bases each). Trimming took off 6 bases at V and 2 bases at J, with 19 bases between the two ends. Germline CDR1 SEHNR, CDR2 FQNEAQ (reference sequence). This CDR3 spans 16 amino acids. The CDR3 sequence is CASSPVPGRRQETQYF. The CDR3 region has the DNA TGTGCCAGCAGTCCTGTCCCGGGACGTAGACAAGAGACCCAGTACTTC. The full variable domain, rest sourced from reference TRBV7-9 and TRBJ2-5, is DTGVSQNPRHKITKRGQNVTFRCDPISEHNRLYWYRQTLGQGPEFLTYFQNEAQLEKSRLLSDRFSAERPKGSFSTLEIQRTEQGDSAMYLCASSPVPGRRQETQYFGPGTRLLVL.

This clone was seen a handful of times. The chain joins TRBV5-4 to TRBJ2-1, with D possibly TRBD2 on 6 matching bases. The CDR3 totals 14 residues. V dropped 0 bases and J dropped 7 bases, with 11 bases sitting between them. Germline CDR1 reads SGHNT; CDR2 reads YYREEE (reference sequence). CDR3 in DNA: TGTGCCAGCAGCTTGGGGGGACTTCTGAATGAGCAGTTCTTC. It specifies CASSLGGLLNEQFF.

This chain joins TRBV28 and TRBJ2-5, with D hard to call. The CDR3 runs to 14 residues. Germline CDR1 is MDHEN and CDR2 is SYDVKM. V was pared by 1 base and J by 0 bases, with 6 bases between. The CDR3: CASSLFGYQETQYF. The CDR3 DNA follows: TGTGCCAGCAGTTTATTCGGCTACCAAGAGACCCAGTACTTC.

The rearrangement uses TRBV4-1 and TRBJ2-3, with 11 bases that match TRBD2. CDR1 MGHRA and CDR2 YSYEKL come from the germline V gene. The CDR3 sequence is 17 residues long. Trimming removed 3 bases from V and 3 bases from J; junction bases left unmatched: 8. In DNA, the CDR3 is TGCGCCAGCAGCCAGGATAGACTAGCGGGAACTACAGATACGCAGTATTTT. The encoded protein is CASSQDRLAGTTDTQYF.

The rearrangement links TRBV19 to TRBJ2-3, with 11 positions matching TRBD2. The CDR3 runs to 15 residues. Germline loops: CDR1 LNHDA, CDR2 SQIVND (reference sequence). J was trimmed by 4 bases and V by 7 bases; bases with no gene match: 7. This CDR3 is CASTPGLADSDTQYF. CDR3 bases: TGTGCCAGTACCCCGGGACTAGCGGACTCAGATACGCAGTATTTT.

The chain recombines TRBV30 with TRBJ2-7, with D possibly matching TRBD1 (5 bases). The germline CDR1 and CDR2 sequences are GTSNPN and SVGIG (reference sequence). V was cut by 5 bases and J by 3 bases, with 14 bases left in between. The CDR3 runs 13 residues. Written as DNA, the CDR3 is TGTGCCTGGGCGCGACAGCAGCTCTACGAGCAGTACTTC. Encoded protein: CAWARQQLYEQYF.

This clone was seen a handful of times. This chain links TRBV7-9 with TRBJ1-1; TRBD1 aligns across 7 bases. The CDR3 sequence is 14 residues long. The V gene's germline CDR1 is SEHNR and CDR2 FQNEAQ (reference sequence). V shed 4 bases, J shed 6 bases, and the junction held 8 bases outside the gene matches. As DNA, the CDR3 is TGTGCCAGCAGCTCGGATAGGGGGCACGCTGAAGCTTTCTTT. Its translation: CASSSDRGHAEAFF.

As for this clone: Since a far larger clone is one base different, this is likely a read error. V and J are TRBV4-3 and TRBJ1-4, with D hard to call. The CDR3 spans 19 residues. Germline values: CDR1 LGHNA, CDR2 YSLEER. The CDR3 spells CASSQDSTGNIATNERLFF. The CDR3 DNA reads TGCGCCAGCAGCCAAGATTCAACGGGGAACATTGCAACTAATGAAAGACTGTTTTTT.

Concerning this clone: No DNA is shown, since the ends of the CDR3 on it are uncertain; the CDR3 is the one TCRdb lists. This chain uses TRBV28 with TRBJ1-1; the tabulated D call, TRBD1, remains unverified against the DNA. Ends included, the CDR3 has 19 residues. Per germline, CDR1 MDHEN and CDR2 SYDVKM. The CDR3 is CASSSSDRARTESNTEAFF.

Only a few counts were recorded for this clone. The junction and the germline gene differ at one end; a read error may be behind it. This chain uses TRBV6-4 with TRBJ1-5; D remains ambiguous. Germline assignment: CDR1 MRHNA and CDR2 SNTAGT. The CDR3 is 16 residues long. The CDR3 bases are TGCCCCACGAGGGAAGTGGTATTATGTAGCAATCAGCCCCAGCATTTT. Its translation: CPTREVVLCSNQPQHF.